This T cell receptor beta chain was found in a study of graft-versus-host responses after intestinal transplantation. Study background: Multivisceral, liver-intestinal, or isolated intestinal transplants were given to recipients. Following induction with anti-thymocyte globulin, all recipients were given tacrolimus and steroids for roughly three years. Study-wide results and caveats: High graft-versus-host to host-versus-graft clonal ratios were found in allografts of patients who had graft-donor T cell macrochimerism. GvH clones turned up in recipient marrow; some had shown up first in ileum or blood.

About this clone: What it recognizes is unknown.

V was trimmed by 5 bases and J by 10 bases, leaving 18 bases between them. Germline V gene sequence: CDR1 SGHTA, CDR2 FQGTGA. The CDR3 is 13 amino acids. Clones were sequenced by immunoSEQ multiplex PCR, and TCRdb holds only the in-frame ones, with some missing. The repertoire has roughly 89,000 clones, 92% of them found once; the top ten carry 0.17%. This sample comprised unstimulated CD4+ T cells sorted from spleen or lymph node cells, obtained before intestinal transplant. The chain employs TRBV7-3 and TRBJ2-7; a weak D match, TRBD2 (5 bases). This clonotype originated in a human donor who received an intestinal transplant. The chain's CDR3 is CASSRTSSSEQYF. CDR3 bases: TGTGCCAGCAGCCGAACGTCTAGCAGCGAACAGTACTTC. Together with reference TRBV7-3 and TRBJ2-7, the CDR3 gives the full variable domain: GAGVSQTPSNKVTEKGKYVELRCDPISGHTALYWYRQSLGQGPEFLIYFQGTGAADDSGLPNDRFFAVRPEGSVSTLKIQRTERGDSAVYLCASSRTSSSEQYFGPGTRLTVT.